The source of this T cell receptor (beta chain) is a study of T-cell reconstitution after alpha-beta-depleted transplantation in children. Overall study findings and caveats: At day 60, the high TCRbeta diversity found in some patients originated from recipient T cells and thymic progenitors that had survived. Newly made T cells mostly supplied T-cell counts and diversity one year after transplant.

This clonotype has a handful of counts. The antigen is not known. Unique molecular identifiers were incorporated into the prepared TCRbeta library. TCRdb fed the PCR reads into MiXCR, producing one record per CDR3 protein. The sample records 250,000 to 400,000 distinct CDR3 sequences, more than 20% being singletons. V lost 0 bases and J 0 bases, leaving 9 bases between the germline ends. The germline CDR1 and CDR2 sequences are MNHEY and SMNVEV (reference sequence). The CDR3 is 17 residues long. The source is a male patient between 10 and 17 years old who had a stem cell transplant for acute lymphoblastic leukemia, so the T cells may come from the graft donor. The genes are TRBV27 and TRBJ2-6; maybe TRBD2 (5 bases). The source was PBMCs, mostly from graft donor cells, collected 180 days after TCRalphabeta/CD19-depleted stem cell transplant. The CDR3 spells CASSLSAVYSGANVLTF. The CDR3 DNA reads as TGTGCCAGCAGTTTATCAGCGGTTTACTCTGGGGCCAACGTCCTGACTTTC.